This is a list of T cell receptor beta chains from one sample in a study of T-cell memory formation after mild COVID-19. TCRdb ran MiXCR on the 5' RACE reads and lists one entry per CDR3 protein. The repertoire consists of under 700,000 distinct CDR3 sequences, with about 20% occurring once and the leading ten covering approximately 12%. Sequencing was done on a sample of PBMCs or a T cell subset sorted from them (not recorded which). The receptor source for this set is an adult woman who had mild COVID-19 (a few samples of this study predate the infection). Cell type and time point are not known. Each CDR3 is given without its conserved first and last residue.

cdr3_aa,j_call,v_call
AGGLAVYNEQF,TRBJ2-1,TRBV30
ASSVYTGIGGTEAF,TRBJ1-1,TRBV2
SGLAGGGTYEQY,TRBJ2-7,TRBV20-1
ASSWRTGTQETQY,TRBJ2-5,TRBV5-1
ASEYREETQY,TRBJ2-5,TRBV12-3/TRBV12-4
ASSQDWGGKEKLF,TRBJ1-4,TRBV3-1
ASTHGTGGEQF,TRBJ2-1,TRBV3-1
ASSYSGVGTDTQY,TRBJ2-3,TRBV6-5
ASSYDRSETGELF,TRBJ2-2,TRBV6-5
ASSHGASGSTDTQY,TRBJ2-3,TRBV9
ASSSAGFQETQY,TRBJ2-5,TRBV5-1
ASSPQVAWTGELF,TRBJ2-2,TRBV7-2
ASSHPVQGEQY,TRBJ2-7,TRBV4-2
ASSLAIASTDTQY,TRBJ2-3,TRBV7-9
AWRFGGTEAF,TRBJ1-1,TRBV30
ASSEEPGMTYEQY,TRBJ2-7,TRBV6-1
ATSDLGLADSYEQY,TRBJ2-7,TRBV24-1
ADRVLGTEAF,TRBJ1-1,TRBV7-9
ATSRDRASEQF,TRBJ2-1,TRBV15
SAIGTSGTFLETQY,TRBJ2-5,TRBV20-1
ASSRGTGEEHGYT,TRBJ1-2,TRBV4-3
ASSQKMVAFTDTQY,TRBJ2-3,TRBV4-2
SAGLPGLAGPLAKNIQY,TRBJ2-4,TRBV20-1
ASSPSPGNNSPLH,TRBJ1-6,TRBV18
ASSPGTGPHEEQY,TRBJ2-7,TRBV5-1
ATSDLWGRPDTQY,TRBJ2-3,TRBV24-1
ASSQDPGQALAKNIQY,TRBJ2-4,TRBV4-2
ATSSVWDIITDTQY,TRBJ2-3,TRBV15
ATSDLGSGSSYNEQF,TRBJ2-1,TRBV24-1
ASILGEIGNYGYT,TRBJ1-2,TRBV12-3/TRBV12-4
ASSSGTDRAEQY,TRBJ2-7,TRBV5-1
SVVGRTGGGYT,TRBJ1-2,TRBV29-1
ASSPMGTTDTQY,TRBJ2-3,TRBV18
ASSLLGQGTTDTQY,TRBJ2-3,TRBV18
ASSLYSTNRTDTQY,TRBJ2-3,TRBV7-3
ASSSSTVFASTDTQY,TRBJ2-3,TRBV7-9
ASSQDSGAGLYNEQF,TRBJ2-1,TRBV4-1
ASSVATGFSEKLF,TRBJ1-4,TRBV9
AWSVATSGRKGQY,TRBJ2-7,TRBV30
ASSVGTRHYTGELF,TRBJ2-2,TRBV9
ASRSDRGGTGELF,TRBJ2-2,TRBV5-4
ASSFLDRGAEAF,TRBJ1-1,TRBV5-1
ASSSSELMYEQY,TRBJ2-7,TRBV12-3/TRBV12-4
ASSLGLAGGATTDTQY,TRBJ2-3,TRBV5-1
ASSQDLYTGELF,TRBJ2-2,TRBV4-3
ASSFTQHQETQY,TRBJ2-5,TRBV12-3/TRBV12-4
ASSPGKGTEAF,TRBJ1-1,TRBV12-3/TRBV12-4
ASSRREAF,TRBJ1-1,TRBV28
SVEEVHLSTDTQY,TRBJ2-3,TRBV29-1
ASSSQKGRLSPEQY,TRBJ2-7,TRBV7-9
ASSVKPLSEAL,TRBJ1-1,TRBV4-1
ASSPRTGFGDEQF,TRBJ2-1,TRBV5-1
ASSPESTYEQY,TRBJ2-7,TRBV18
ASSPPGGKLTNEQF,TRBJ2-1,TRBV5-1
ATSIRTGPYEQY,TRBJ2-7,TRBV15